This TCR beta chain comes out of a study of radiotherapy plus CTLA-4 blockade in lung cancer. In the study overall: With 31% of patients having disease control, objective responses were seen in under 20%. Broader study findings: Clones of tumor-derived TCRs expanded in blood after radiotherapy plus ipilimumab. Among reported predictors of response, early blood T cell clone dynamics with interferon-beta performed best.

Per the germline V gene, CDR1 is MNHEY and CDR2 is SMNVEV (reference sequence). This CDR3 comprises 15 residues. The ends were cut back, 1 base at V and 6 bases at J, with 15 bases in the middle. Points on this clone: Its antigen is unknown.

Generated by immunoSEQ multiplex PCR, the TCRdb table keeps only in-frame clones and is missing some. Here the sample spans about 45,000 clones, around 69% being singletons. Chemo-refractory metastatic non-small-cell lung cancer patients underwent focal radiation alongside CTLA-4 blockade with ipilimumab. The sequence was collected from a human donor with non-small cell lung cancer who had stable disease on radiotherapy plus ipilimumab. The chain has TRBV27 and TRBJ1-1, with D tentatively TRBD1 (6 bases). The material was peripheral blood, obtained from a patient treated with radiotherapy plus ipilimumab. The CDR3 loop is CASSLYAAGGPEAFF. The CDR3, as DNA: TGTGCCAGCAGTTTATATGCGGCGGGGGGCCCTGAAGCTTTCTTT.